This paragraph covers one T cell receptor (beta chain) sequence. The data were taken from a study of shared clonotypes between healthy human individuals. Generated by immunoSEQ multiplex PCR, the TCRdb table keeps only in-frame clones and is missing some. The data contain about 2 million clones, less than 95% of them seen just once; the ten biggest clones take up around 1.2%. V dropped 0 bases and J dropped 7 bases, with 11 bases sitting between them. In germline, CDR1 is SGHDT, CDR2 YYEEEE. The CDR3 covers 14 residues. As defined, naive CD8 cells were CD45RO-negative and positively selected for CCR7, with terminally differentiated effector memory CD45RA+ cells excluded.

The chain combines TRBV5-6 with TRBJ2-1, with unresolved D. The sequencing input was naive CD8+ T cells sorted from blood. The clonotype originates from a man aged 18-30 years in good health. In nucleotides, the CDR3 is TGTGCCAGCAGCTTGGATATAGCTTTGAATGAGCAGTTCTTC. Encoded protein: CASSLDIALNEQFF.